The 10 T cell receptor beta chains presented below share a single source sample, sequenced in a study of CD8 T cells in Susac syndrome. Random hexamers were used to reverse transcribe an amount of about 0.5 to 1 ug RNA. One entry per CDR3 protein results from TCRdb running MiXCR on the immunoSEQ multiplex PCR reads. The profile shows about 190,000 distinct CDR3 sequences, about 91% of them singletons. Sequencing input: CD4+ T cells from PBMCs. These receptors all come from a human donor with Susac syndrome.

V and J are TRBV20-1 and TRBJ2-7, with TRBD1 matching 10 bases. This CDR3 region has 15 residues. Looked up from germline, CDR1 is DFQATT and CDR2 is SNEGSKA (reference sequence). V was pared by 6 bases and J by 2 bases, with 10 bases of the junction left unmatched. The DNA for the CDR3 is TGCAGTGCCCAGCCACGGGACAGGGGTACCTACGAGCAGTACTTC. The encoded protein is CSAQPRDRGTYEQYF.

The chain employs TRBV5-4 and TRBJ1-6, with D perhaps matching TRBD1 (5 bases). Germline V gives CDR1 SGHNT, CDR2 YYREEE (reference sequence). CDR3 size: 16 residues. V was pared by 4 bases and J by 10 bases, with 21 bases between. The CDR3 loop reads CASSERKLGVSSPLHF. The CDR3 coding sequence is TGTGCCAGCAGCGAAAGAAAGTTAGGGGTCAGCTCACCCCTCCACTTT.

This chain links TRBV6-5 with TRBJ2-3; D may correspond to TRBD1 or TRBD2 (5 bases each). The CDR3 contains 13 residues. Germline lookup yields CDR1 MNHEY and CDR2 SVGAGI. V was cut by 7 bases and J by 3 bases, with 11 bases left in between. CDR3 amino acids: CASNPGATDTQYF. CDR3 DNA sequence: TGTGCCAGCAATCCCGGGGCGACAGATACGCAGTATTTT.

The chain uses TRBV9 and TRBJ2-7; D is perhaps TRBD2 (6 bases). This CDR3 contains 15 residues. In germline, CDR1 is SGDLS, CDR2 YYNGEE. V was shortened by 4 bases and J by 2 bases, with 16 bases between the two germline ends. The CDR3 nucleotides are TGTGCCAGCAGCCCCGGAGCGGGTGAAGCCTACGAGCAGTACTTC. Protein product: CASSPGAGEAYEQYF.

The V call is TRBV6-2 or TRBV6-3, the J call TRBJ1-1; D ambiguous. The length of the CDR3 is 13 residues. Germline V gene lookup returns CDR1 MNHEY and CDR2 SVGEGT. V lost 5 bases and J lost 1, with 8 bases in between. Here the CDR3 DNA reads TGTGCCAGCAGTACTTACAGGAACACTGAAGCTTTCTTT. Translated, it gives CASSTYRNTEAFF.

The rearrangement joins TRBV18 to TRBJ2-5; D gene uncertain. The CDR3 is 13 residues long. Germline V gene sequence: CDR1 KGHSH, CDR2 LQKENI. V was shortened by 4 bases and J by 2 bases, with 8 bases between the two germline ends. CDR3 nucleotide sequence: TGTGCCAGCTCACTCGGTTCTCAAGAGACCCAGTACTTC. Encoded protein: CASSLGSQETQYF.

The chain is built from TRBV4-2 and TRBJ1-1; D not resolved. V was clipped by 1 base and J by 8 bases, with 5 bases between them. Germline V lookup: CDR1 LGHNA, CDR2 YNFKEQ. The CDR3 sequence is 11 residues long. The CDR3 protein is CASSQGREAFF. The CDR3 bases are TGTGCCAGCAGCCAAGGGCGAGAAGCTTTCTTT.

The V call is TRBV15, the J call TRBJ1-4, with D unclear. Looked up from germline, CDR1 is LNHNV and CDR2 is YYDKDF (reference sequence). Trimming took 5 bases from V and 8 from J, leaving 6 bases between them. The CDR3 runs to 11 residues. CDR3 residues: CATSGNEKLFF. DNA for the CDR3: TGTGCCACCAGCGGGAACGAAAAACTGTTTTTT.

This sequence joins TRBV6-6 and TRBJ2-7; D gene unclear. Germline V CDR1 and CDR2: MNHNY, SVGAGI (reference sequence). With 4 bases removed from V and 6 bases from J, the gap between germline ends came to 13 bases. The CDR3 is made up of 13 amino acids. The CDR3 DNA reads TGTGCCAGCAGTTCCGTGGCCCCATCCGAGCAGTACTTC. The encoded protein is CASSSVAPSEQYF.

This chain uses TRBV28 with TRBJ2-4, with 12 bases lining up with TRBD2. With 7 bases clipped from V and 8 bases from J, the junction kept 6 bases outside the gene matches. The germline V gene has CDR1 MDHEN and CDR2 SYDVKM. The CDR3 contains 14 residues. This chain's CDR3 is CASITSGGSDIQYF. The CDR3 DNA is TGTGCCAGCATAACTAGCGGGGGGAGCGACATTCAGTACTTC.